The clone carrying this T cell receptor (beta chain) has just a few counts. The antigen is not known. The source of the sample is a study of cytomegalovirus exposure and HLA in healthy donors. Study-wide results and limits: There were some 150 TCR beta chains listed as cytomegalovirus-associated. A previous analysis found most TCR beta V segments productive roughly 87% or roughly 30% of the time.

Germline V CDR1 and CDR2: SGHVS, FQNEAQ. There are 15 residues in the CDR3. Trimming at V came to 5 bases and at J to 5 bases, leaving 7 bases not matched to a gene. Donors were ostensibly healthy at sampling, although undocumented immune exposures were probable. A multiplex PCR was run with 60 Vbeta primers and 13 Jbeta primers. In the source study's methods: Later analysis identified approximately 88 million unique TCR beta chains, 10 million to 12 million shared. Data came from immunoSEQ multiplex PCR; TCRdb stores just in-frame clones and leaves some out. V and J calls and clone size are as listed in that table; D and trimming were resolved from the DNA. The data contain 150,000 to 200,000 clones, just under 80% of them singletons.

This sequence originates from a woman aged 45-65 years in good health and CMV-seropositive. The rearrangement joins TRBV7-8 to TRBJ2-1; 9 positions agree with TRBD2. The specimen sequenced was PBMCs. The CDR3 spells CASSLSGGPNNEQFF. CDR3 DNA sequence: TGTGCCAGCAGCCTAAGCGGGGGGCCAAACAATGAGCAGTTCTTC.